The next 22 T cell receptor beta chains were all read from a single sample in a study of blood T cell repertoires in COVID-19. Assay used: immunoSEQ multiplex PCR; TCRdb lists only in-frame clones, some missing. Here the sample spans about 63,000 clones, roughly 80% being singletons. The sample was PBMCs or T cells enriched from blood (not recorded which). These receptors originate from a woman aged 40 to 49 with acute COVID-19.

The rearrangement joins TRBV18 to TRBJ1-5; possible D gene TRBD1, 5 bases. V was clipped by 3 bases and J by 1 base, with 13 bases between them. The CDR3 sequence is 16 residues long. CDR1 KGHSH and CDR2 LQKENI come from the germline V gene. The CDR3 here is CASSPSGAGSNQPQHF. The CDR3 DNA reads TGTGCCAGCTCACCGTCTGGGGCAGGGAGCAATCAGCCCCAGCATTTT.

In DNA form, the CDR3 reads TGTGCCAGCAACCCGGGACTAGCGGGGATCTCCTACGAGCAGTACTTC. Its translation is CASNPGLAGISYEQYF. The chain carries TRBV7-2 and TRBJ2-7; TRBD2 matches 13 bases. V was clipped by 7 bases and J by 0 bases; unmatched bases: 6. CDR1 is SGHTA, CDR2 FQGNSA, per germline. The CDR3 runs to 16 residues.

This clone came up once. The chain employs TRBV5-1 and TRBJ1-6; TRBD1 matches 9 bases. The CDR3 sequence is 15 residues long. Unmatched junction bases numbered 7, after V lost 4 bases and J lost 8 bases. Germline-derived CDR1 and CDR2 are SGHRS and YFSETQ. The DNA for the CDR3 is TGCGCCAGCAGCGGAGGGACAGGGTCGGATTCACCCCTCCACTTT. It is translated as CASSGGTGSDSPLHF.

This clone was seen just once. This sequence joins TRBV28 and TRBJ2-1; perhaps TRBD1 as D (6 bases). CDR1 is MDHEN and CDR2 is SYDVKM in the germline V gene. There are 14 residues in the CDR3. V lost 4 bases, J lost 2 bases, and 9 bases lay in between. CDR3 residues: CASSWGQAYNEQFF. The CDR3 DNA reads TGTGCCAGCAGTTGGGGGCAAGCCTACAATGAGCAGTTCTTC.

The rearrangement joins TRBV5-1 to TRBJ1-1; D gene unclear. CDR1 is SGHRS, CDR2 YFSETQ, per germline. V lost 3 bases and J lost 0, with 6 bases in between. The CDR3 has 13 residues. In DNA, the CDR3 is TGCGCCAGCAGCTCGGGATTGAACACTGAAGCTTTCTTT. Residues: CASSSGLNTEAFF.

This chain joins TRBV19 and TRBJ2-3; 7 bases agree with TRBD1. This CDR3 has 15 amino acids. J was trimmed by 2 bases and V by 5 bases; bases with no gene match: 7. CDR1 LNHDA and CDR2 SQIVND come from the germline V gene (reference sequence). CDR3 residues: CASSSGQATTDTQYF. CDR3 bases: TGTGCCAGTAGTTCAGGACAGGCGACCACAGATACGCAGTATTTT.

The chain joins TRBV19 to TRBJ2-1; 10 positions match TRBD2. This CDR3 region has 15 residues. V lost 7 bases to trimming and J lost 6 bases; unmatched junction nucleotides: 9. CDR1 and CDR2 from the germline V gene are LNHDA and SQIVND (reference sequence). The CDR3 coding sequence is TGTGCCAGTACTGTAGCGGGAGGTTTTGGCAATGAGCAGTTCTTC. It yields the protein CASTVAGGFGNEQFF.

CDR3 loop: CASSMRQSTIYF. As DNA, the CDR3 is TGTGCCAGTAGTATGAGACAGAGCACCATATATTTT. This chain connects TRBV19 to TRBJ1-3, with D maybe TRBD1 (5 bases). V was pared by 3 bases and J by 9 bases, with 9 bases between. Germline CDR1 is LNHDA and CDR2 is SQIVND (reference sequence). This CDR3 spans 12 amino acids.

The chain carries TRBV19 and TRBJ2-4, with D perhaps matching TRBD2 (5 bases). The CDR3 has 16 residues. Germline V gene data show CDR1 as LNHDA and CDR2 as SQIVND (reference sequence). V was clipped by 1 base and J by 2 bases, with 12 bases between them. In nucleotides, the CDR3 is TGTGCCAGTAGTATAGGAGGGAAGACGTCCAAAAACATTCAGTACTTC. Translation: CASSIGGKTSKNIQYF.

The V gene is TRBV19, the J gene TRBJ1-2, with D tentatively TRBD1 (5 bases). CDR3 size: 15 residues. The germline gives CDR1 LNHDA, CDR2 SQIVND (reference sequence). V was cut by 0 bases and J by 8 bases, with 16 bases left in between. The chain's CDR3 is CASSIDIPDRGGYTF. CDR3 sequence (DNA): TGTGCCAGTAGTATAGATATTCCCGACAGAGGAGGCTACACCTTC.

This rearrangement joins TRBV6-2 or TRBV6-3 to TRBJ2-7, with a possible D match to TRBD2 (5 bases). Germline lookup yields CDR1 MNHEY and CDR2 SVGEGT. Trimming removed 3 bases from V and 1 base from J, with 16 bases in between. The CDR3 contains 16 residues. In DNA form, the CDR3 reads TGTGCCAGCAGTTATTCTCGTCTCCGGGGTTCCTACGAGCAGTACGTC. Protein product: CASSYSRLRGSYEQYV.

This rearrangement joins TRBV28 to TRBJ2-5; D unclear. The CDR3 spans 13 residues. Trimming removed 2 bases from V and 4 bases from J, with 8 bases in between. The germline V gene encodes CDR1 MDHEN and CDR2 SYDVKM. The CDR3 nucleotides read TGTGCCAGCAGTTTAGCTTCTATAGAGACCCAGTACTTC. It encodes CASSLASIETQYF.

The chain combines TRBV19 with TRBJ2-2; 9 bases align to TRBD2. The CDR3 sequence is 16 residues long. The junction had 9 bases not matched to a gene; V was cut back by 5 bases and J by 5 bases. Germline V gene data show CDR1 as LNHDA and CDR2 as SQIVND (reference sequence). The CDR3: CASSATAGGQTGELFF. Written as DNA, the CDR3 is TGTGCCAGTAGTGCCACGGCGGGGGGGCAAACCGGGGAGCTGTTTTTT.

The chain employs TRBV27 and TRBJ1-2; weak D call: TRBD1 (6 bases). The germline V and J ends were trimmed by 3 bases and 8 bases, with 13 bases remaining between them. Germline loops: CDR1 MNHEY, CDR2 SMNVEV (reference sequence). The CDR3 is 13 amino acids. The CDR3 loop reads CASSLSGHRGYTF. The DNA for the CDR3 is TGTGCCAGCAGTTTGTCGGGACATCGGGGCTACACCTTC.

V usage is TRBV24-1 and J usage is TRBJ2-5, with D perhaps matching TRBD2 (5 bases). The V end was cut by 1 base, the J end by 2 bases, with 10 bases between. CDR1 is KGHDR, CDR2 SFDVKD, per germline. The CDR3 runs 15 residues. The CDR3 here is CATSDFGSGQETQYF. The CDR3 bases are TGTGCCACCAGTGATTTTGGATCGGGGCAAGAGACCCAGTACTTC.

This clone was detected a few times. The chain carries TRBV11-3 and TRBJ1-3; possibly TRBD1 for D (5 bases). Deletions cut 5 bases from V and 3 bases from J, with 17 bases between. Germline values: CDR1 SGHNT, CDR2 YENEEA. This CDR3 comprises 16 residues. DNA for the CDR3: TGTGCCAGCAGCCGCGGACTTCAGGGAGGTGGAAACACCATATATTTT. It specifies CASSRGLQGGGNTIYF.

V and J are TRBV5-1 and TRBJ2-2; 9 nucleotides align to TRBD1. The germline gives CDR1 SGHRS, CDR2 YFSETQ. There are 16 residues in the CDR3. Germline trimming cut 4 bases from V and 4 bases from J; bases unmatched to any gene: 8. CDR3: CASSSGDRAVTGELFF. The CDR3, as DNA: TGCGCCAGCAGCAGCGGGGACAGGGCGGTCACCGGGGAGCTGTTTTTT.

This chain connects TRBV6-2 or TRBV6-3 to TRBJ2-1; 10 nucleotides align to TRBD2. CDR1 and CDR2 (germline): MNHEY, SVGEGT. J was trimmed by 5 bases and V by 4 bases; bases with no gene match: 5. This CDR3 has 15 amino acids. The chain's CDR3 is CASSLAGGRNNEQFF. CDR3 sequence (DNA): TGTGCCAGCAGTTTAGCGGGAGGTAGAAACAATGAGCAGTTCTTC.

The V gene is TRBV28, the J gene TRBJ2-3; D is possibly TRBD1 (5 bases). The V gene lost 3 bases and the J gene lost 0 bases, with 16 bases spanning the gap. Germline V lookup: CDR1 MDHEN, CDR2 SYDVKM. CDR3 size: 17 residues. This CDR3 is CASSFAATETSTDTQYF. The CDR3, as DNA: TGTGCCAGCAGTTTCGCCGCGACAGAAACTAGCACAGATACGCAGTATTTT.

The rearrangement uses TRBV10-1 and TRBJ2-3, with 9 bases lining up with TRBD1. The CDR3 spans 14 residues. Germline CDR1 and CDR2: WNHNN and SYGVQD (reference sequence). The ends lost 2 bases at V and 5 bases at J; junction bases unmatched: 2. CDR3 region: CASSEGQGLDTQYF. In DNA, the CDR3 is TGCGCCAGCAGTGAGGGACAGGGGCTAGATACGCAGTATTTT.

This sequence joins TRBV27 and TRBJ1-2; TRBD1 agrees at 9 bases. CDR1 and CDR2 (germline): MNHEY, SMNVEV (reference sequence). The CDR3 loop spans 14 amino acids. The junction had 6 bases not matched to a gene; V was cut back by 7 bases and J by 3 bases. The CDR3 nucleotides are TGTGCCAGCAAAGACAGGGGGGTTCACTATGGCTACACCTTC. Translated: CASKDRGVHYGYTF.

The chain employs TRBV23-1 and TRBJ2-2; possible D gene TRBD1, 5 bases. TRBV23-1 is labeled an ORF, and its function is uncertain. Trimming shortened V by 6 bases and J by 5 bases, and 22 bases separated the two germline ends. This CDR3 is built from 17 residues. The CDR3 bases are TGCGCCAGCAGCCGCTCTCTTGCTACCAGGGCAACCGGGGAGCTGTTTTTT. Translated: CASSRSLATRATGELFF.